This T cell receptor (beta chain) was captured in a study of T cell responses to AZD1222 COVID-19 vaccine. V was clipped by 4 bases and J by 0 bases, with 12 bases between them. The germline V gene has CDR1 SGHVS and CDR2 FQNEAQ. This CDR3 spans 15 amino acids. Clones were sequenced by immunoSEQ multiplex PCR, and TCRdb holds only the in-frame ones, with some missing. The sample records approximately 200,000 clones, almost 95% being singletons. This sequence originates from an adult in good health. Here the sequenced sample was peripheral blood, taken on day 0 of AZD1222 vaccination. The rearrangement links TRBV7-8 to TRBJ1-1, with TRBD1 as a possible D gene (5 bases). Written as DNA, the CDR3 is TGTGCCAGCAGCTCTTTGGGGCGGATGAACACTGAAGCTTTCTTT. Translated: CASSSLGRMNTEAFF. Filled out from reference TRBV7-8 and TRBJ1-1, the complete variable domain reads GAGVSQSPRYKVAKRGQDVALRCDPISGHVSLFWYQQALGQGPEFLTYFQNEAQLDKSGLPSDRFFAERPEGSVSTLKIQRTQQEDSAVYLCASSSLGRMNTEAFFGQGTRLTVV.